What follows describes a single T cell receptor (beta chain). The entry originates in a study of blood T cell repertoires in COVID-19. Study overall: Both acute and convalescent COVID-19 samples were obtained from the United States, Italy and Spain. The cDNA or gDNA used as material had been derived from T cells, B-cell-depleted T cells, or PBMCs.

Trimming took 0 bases from V and 5 from J, leaving 10 bases between them. Germline-derived CDR1 and CDR2 are MGHRA and YSYEKL. This CDR3 is 14 amino acids long. TCRdb's table, derived via immunoSEQ multiplex PCR, lists solely in-frame clones and lacks some. Altogether 250,000 to 300,000 clones are present, roughly 90% being singletons, with the ten largest covering about 2.5%. The participants were between about 18 and 95 years old and came from about two dozen US areas. Participants' reported clinical history set cohort assignment. V gene TRBV4-1 combines with J gene TRBJ1-1; possible D gene TRBD1, 5 bases. The receptor was isolated from a woman between 35 and 50 years old with acute COVID-19. The sample comprised PBMCs or T cells enriched from blood (not recorded which). CDR3 coding DNA: TGCGCCAGCAGCCAAGATTGGGGGGGTACTGAAGCTTTCTTT. This encodes CASSQDWGGTEAFF.